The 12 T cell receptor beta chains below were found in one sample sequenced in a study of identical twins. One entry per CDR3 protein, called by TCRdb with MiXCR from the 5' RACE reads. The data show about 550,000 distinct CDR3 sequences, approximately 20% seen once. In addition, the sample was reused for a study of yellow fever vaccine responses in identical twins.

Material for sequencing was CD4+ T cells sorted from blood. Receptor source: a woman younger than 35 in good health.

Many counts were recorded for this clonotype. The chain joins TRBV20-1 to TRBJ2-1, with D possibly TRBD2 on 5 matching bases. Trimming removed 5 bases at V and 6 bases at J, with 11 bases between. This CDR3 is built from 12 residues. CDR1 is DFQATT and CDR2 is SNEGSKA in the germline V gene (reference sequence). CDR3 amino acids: CSAPTRINEQFF. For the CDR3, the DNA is TGCAGTGCTCCTACTAGAATCAATGAGCAGTTCTTC.

The DNA of the CDR3 is TGTGCCACCAGCAGAGATAGTAGCGGGAGGACGAATGAGCAGTTCTTC. Encoded protein: CATSRDSSGRTNEQFF. The rearrangement joins TRBV15 to TRBJ2-1; 10 bases are shared with TRBD2. V trimming: 0 bases; J trimming: 7 bases; junction bases outside the gene matches: 6. CDR1 is LNHNV and CDR2 is YYDKDF in the germline V gene (reference sequence). The CDR3 is 16 residues long.

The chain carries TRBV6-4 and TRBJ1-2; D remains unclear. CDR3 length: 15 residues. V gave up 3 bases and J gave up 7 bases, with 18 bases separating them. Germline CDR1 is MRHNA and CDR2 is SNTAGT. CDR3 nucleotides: TGTGCCAGCAGTGAGGAGACTGGGCCGGCGTCTGGCTACACCTTC. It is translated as CASSEETGPASGYTF.

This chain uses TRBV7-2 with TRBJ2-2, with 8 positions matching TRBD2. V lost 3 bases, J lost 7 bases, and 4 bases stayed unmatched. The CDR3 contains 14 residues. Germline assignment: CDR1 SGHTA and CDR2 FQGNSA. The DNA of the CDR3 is TGTGCCAGCAGCTTCGGCCTAGCGGGCGGGGAGCTGTTTTTT. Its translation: CASSFGLAGGELFF.

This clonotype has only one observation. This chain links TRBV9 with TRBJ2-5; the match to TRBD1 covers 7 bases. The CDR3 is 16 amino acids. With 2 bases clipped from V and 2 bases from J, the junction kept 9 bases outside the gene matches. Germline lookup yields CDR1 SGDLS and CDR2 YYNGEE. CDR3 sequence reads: CASSVTGSRLQETQYF. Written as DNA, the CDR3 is TGTGCCAGCAGCGTGACAGGGTCACGGCTTCAAGAGACCCAGTACTTC. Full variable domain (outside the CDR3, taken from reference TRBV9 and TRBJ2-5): DSGVTQTPKHLITATGQRVTLRCSPRSGDLSVYWYQQSLDQGLQFLIQYYNGEERAKGNILERFSAQQFPDLHSELNLSSLELGDSALYFCASSVTGSRLQETQYFGPGTRLLVL.

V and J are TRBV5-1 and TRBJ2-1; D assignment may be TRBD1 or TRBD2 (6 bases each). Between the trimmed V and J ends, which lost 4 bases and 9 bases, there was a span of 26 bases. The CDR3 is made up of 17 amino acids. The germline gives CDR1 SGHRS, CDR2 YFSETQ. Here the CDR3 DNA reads TGCGCCAGCAGCCCCTCCCTAGGGGGGCCCTTTCAGGGTGAGCAGTTCTTC. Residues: CASSPSLGGPFQGEQFF.

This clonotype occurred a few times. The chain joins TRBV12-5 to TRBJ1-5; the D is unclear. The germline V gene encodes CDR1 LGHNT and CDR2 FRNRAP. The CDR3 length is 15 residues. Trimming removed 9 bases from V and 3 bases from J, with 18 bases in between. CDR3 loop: CASENSQTFNQPQHF. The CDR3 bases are TGTGCTAGCGAAAACAGCCAAACTTTCAATCAGCCCCAGCATTTT.

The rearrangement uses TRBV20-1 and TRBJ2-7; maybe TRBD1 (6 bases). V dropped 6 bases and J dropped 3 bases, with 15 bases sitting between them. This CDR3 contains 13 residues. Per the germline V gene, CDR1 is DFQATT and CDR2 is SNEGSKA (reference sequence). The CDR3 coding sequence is TGCAGTGCCCGACAGGTGAGGAACTACGAGCAGTACGTC. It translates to CSARQVRNYEQYV.

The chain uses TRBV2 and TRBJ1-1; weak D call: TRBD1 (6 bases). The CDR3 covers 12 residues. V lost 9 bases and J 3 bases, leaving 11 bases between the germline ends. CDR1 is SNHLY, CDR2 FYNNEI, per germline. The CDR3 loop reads CASSGQDTEAFF. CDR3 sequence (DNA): TGTGCCAGTTCGGGACAAGACACTGAAGCTTTCTTT.

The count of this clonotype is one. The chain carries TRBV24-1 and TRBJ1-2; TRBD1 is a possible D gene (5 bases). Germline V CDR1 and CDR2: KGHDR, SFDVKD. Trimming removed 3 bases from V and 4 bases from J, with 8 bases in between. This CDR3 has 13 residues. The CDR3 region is CATSDAGLYGYTF. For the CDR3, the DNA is TGTGCCACCAGTGATGCGGGGCTCTATGGCTACACCTTC.

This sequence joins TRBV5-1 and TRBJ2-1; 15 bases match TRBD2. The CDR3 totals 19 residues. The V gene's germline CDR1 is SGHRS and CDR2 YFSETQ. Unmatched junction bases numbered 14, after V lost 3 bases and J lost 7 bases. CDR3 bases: TGCGCCAGCAGCTCCCTATGGACTAGCGGGAGGGAGGGTCGAAATGAGCAGTTCTTC. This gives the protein CASSSLWTSGREGRNEQFF.

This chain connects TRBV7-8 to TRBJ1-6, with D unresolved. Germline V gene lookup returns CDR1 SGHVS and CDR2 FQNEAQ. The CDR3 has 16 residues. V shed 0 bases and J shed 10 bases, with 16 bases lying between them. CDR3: CASSLAGFRGTSPLHF. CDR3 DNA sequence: TGTGCCAGCAGCTTAGCCGGGTTCAGAGGAACCTCACCCCTCCACTTT.